These T cell receptor beta chains were read from a single sample in a study of T cell responses to AZD1222 COVID-19 vaccine. Some clones are missing from TCRdb's copy, which holds only in-frame ones; the method was immunoSEQ multiplex PCR. The sample records over 110,000 clones, under 90% being singletons. The sequencing used peripheral blood, collected 28 days after the second AZD1222 dose. The receptors stem from an adult who received the AZD1222 COVID-19 vaccine. CDR3s include the opening cysteine and the closing phenylalanine or tryptophan. D genes are given only for firm matches. The size field is filled for only some rows; it gives once, few, many or a size class.

CASTAGVGYLNYGYTF	TGTGCCAGTACTGCCGGGGTCGGCTACTTGAACTATGGCTACACCTTC	TRBV19	TRBJ1-2	NA	NA
CASGLSYNEQFF	TGTGCTAGTGGTTTGTCTTACAATGAGCAGTTCTTC	TRBV12-5	TRBJ2-1	NA	few
CASSEERSGNTIYF	TGTGCCAGCAGTGAAGAGAGATCTGGAAACACCATATATTTT	TRBV2	TRBJ1-3	NA	NA
CASSLSPGNTEAFF	TGTGCCAGCAGCCTGAGCCCGGGGAACACTGAAGCTTTCTTT	TRBV7-9	TRBJ1-1	NA	NA
CASSLARIGEQFF	TGTGCCAGCAGCTTAGCGCGAATAGGTGAGCAGTTCTTC	TRBV11-1	TRBJ2-1	NA	NA
CASSPLTGANTGELFF	TGTGCCAGCAGCCCATTGACAGGGGCGAACACCGGGGAGCTGTTTTTT	TRBV3-1/TRBV3-2	TRBJ2-2	TRBD1	NA
CASSPIGGGELFF	TGTGCCAGCAGCCCCATTGGAGGCGGGGAGCTGTTTTTT	TRBV7-7	TRBJ2-2	NA	NA
CASNLGTGYEQYF	TGTGCCAGCAACTTGGGGACAGGCTACGAGCAGTACTTC	TRBV12-3/TRBV12-4	TRBJ2-7	TRBD1	NA
CASSPTQGFNGELFF	TGTGCCAGCAGCCCAACACAGGGATTCAACGGGGAGCTGTTTTTT	TRBV7-3	TRBJ2-2	NA	NA
CACRQQGLGYTF	TGTGCCTGCAGACAGCAGGGTCTGGGCTACACCTTC	TRBV7-3	TRBJ1-2	NA	NA
CAARRGYDREQYF	TGTGCCGCCCGGCGGGGGTACGACCGCGAGCAGTACTTC	TRBV6-5	TRBJ2-7	TRBD2	few
CASSSQGEWDRETQYF	TGTGCCAGCAGTTCGCAGGGGGAGTGGGATCGAGAGACCCAGTACTTC	TRBV28	TRBJ2-5	TRBD1	NA
CASSLDSRYEQYF	TGCGCCAGCAGCTTGGACAGCCGCTACGAGCAGTACTTC	TRBV5-1	TRBJ2-7	NA	NA
CASTNMADTQYF	TGTGCCAGCACGAACATGGCAGATACGCAGTATTTT	TRBV6-5	TRBJ2-3	NA	NA
CASSQITGKVSGANVLTF	TGTGCCAGCAGCCAAATCACAGGAAAGGTATCTGGGGCCAACGTCCTGACTTTC	TRBV13	TRBJ2-6	NA	NA
CASSLQGANYEQYF	TGTGCCAGCAGCCTACAGGGGGCTAACTACGAGCAGTACTTC	TRBV7-2	TRBJ2-7	TRBD1	NA
CAWNRGLLTEAFF	TGTGCCTGGAACAGGGGATTGTTGACTGAAGCTTTCTTT	TRBV30	TRBJ1-1	TRBD1	NA
CSVESRPGGSYEQYF	TGCAGCGTTGAATCTCGGCCGGGGGGCTCCTACGAGCAGTACTTC	TRBV29-1	TRBJ2-7	TRBD2	NA
CASSPHSSATAEPRYTEAFF	TGCGCCAGCAGCCCACATTCGTCTGCGACGGCCGAACCTAGGTACACTGAAGCTTTCTTT	TRBV5-1	TRBJ1-1	NA	once